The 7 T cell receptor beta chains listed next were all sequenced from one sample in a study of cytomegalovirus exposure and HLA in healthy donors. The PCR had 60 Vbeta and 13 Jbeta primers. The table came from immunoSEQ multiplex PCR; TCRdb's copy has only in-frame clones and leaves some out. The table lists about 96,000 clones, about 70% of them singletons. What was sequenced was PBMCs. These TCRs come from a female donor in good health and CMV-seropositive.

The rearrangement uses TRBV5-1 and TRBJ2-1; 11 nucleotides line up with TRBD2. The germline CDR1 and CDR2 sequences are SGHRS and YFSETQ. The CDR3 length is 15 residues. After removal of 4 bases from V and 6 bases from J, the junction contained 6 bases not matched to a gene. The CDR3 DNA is TGCGCCAGCAGCCTCAGACTAGCGGGGACCAATGAGCAGTTCTTC. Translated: CASSLRLAGTNEQFF.

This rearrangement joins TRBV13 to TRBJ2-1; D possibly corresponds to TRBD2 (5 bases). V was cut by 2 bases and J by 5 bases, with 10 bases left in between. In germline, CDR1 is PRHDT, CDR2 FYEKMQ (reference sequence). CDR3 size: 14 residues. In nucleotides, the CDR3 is TGTGCCAGCAGCTTACTAGCAGGACACAATGAGCAGTTCTTC. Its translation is CASSLLAGHNEQFF.

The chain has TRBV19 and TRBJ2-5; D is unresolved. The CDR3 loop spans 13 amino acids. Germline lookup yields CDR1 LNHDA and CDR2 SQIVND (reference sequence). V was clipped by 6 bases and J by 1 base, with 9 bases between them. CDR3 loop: CASSDTIQETQYF. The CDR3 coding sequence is TGTGCCAGTAGCGACACCATCCAAGAGACCCAGTACTTC.

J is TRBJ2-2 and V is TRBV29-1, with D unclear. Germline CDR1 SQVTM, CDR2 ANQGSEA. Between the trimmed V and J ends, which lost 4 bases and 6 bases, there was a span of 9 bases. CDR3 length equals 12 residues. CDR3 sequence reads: CSVGPQSGELFF. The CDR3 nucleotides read TGCAGCGTTGGTCCGCAGTCCGGGGAGCTGTTTTTT.

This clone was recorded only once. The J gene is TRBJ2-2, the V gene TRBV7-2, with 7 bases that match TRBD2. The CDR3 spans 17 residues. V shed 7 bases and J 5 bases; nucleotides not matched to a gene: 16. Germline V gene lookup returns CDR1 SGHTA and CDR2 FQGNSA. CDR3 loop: CASTQKSGGGSTGELFF. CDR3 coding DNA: TGTGCCAGCACCCAGAAGTCTGGCGGGGGATCGACCGGGGAGCTGTTTTTT.

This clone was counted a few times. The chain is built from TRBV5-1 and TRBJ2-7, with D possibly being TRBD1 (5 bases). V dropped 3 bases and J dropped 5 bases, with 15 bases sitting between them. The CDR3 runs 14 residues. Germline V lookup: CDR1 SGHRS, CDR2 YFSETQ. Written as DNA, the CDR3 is TGCGCCAGCAGCTCAAGGGGCCGCGACCACGAGCAGTACTTC. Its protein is CASSSRGRDHEQYF.

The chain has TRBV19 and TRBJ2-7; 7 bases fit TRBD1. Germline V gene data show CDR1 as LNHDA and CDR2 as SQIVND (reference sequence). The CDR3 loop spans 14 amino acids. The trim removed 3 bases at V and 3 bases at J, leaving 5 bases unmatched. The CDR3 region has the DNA TGTGCCAGTAGTATCGGCAGGGGGAACTACGAGCAGTACTTC. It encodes CASSIGRGNYEQYF. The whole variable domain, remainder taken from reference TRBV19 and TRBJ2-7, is DGGITQSPKYLFRKEGQNVTLSCEQNLNHDAMYWYRQDPGQGLRLIYYSQIVNDFQKGDIAEGYSVSREKKESFPLTVTSAQKNPTAFYLCASSIGRGNYEQYFGPGTRLTVT.